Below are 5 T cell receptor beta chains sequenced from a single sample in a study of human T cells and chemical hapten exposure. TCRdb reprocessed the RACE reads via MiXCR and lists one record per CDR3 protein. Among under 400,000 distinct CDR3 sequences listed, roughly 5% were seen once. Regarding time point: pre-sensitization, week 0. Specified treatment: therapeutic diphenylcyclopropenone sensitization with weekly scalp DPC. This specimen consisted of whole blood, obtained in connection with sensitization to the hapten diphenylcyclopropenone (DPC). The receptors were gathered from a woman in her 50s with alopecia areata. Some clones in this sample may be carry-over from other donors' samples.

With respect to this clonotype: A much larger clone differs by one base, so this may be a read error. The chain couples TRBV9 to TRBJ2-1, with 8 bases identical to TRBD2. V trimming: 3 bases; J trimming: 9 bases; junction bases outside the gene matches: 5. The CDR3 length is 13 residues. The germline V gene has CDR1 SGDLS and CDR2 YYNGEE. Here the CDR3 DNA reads TGTGCCAGCAGCGGGGGACTAGTGGCTGAGCAGTTCTTC. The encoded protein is CASSGGLVAEQFF.

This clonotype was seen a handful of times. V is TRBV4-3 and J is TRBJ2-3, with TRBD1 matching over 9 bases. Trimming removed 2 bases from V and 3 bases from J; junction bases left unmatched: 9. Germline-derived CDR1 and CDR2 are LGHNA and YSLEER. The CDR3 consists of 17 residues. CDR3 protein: CASSQHRGLPSTDTQYF. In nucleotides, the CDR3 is TGCGCCAGCAGCCAACACAGGGGGCTTCCCTCTACAGATACGCAGTATTTT.

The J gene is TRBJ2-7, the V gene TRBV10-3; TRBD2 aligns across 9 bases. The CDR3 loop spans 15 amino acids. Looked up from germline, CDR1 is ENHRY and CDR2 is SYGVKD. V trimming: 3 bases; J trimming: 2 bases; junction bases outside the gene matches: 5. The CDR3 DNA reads TGTGCCATCAGTGAATTAGCGGGGGCAGCCTACGAGCAGTACTTC. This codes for CAISELAGAAYEQYF.

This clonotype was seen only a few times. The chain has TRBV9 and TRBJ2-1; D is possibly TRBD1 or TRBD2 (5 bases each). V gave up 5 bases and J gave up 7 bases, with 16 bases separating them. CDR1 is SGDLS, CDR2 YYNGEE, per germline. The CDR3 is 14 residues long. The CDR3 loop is CASSPGTGLNEQFF. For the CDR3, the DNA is TGTGCCAGCAGTCCCGGGACCGGACTTAATGAGCAGTTCTTC.

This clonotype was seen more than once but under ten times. In DNA form, the CDR3 reads TGTGCCAGCAGCCCAAGCGCTTGGACGGGGACTAACTATGGCTACACCTTC. This codes for CASSPSAWTGTNYGYTF. The chain employs TRBV7-2 and TRBJ1-2; the D is unclear. Germline loops: CDR1 SGHTA, CDR2 FQGNSA. Trimming removed 5 bases from V and 0 bases from J, with 19 bases in between. This CDR3 is built from 17 residues. The whole variable domain, filled in from reference TRBV7-2 and TRBJ1-2, reads GAGVSQSPSNKVTEKGKDVELRCDPISGHTALYWYRQSLGQGLEFLIYFQGNSAPDKSGLPSDRFSAERTGGSVSTLTIQRTQQEDSAVYLCASSPSAWTGTNYGYTFGSGTRLTVV.